This T cell receptor beta chain was sequenced in a study of T cell responses to AZD1222 COVID-19 vaccine. V gave up 7 bases and J gave up 7 bases; unmatched junction bases: 4. This CDR3 has 13 amino acids. From germline, CDR1 is ENHRY and CDR2 SYGVKD. Assay used: immunoSEQ multiplex PCR; TCRdb lists only in-frame clones, some missing. The sample carries under 150,000 clones, roughly 88% recorded once. Of note for this clone: The antigen is undetermined.

Study-wide points: Epitopes outside B.1.351 and B.1.1.7 mutated regions reportedly drew nearly half of spike TCRs.

This rearrangement joins TRBV10-3 to TRBJ1-6; the match to TRBD1 covers 7 bases. This sample comprised peripheral blood, obtained on day 0 of AZD1222 vaccination. This clonotype was obtained from an adult in good health. CDR3 bases: TGTGCCATCAAAGAGACAGGGAATTCACCCCTCCACTTT. It codes for CAIKETGNSPLHF.